A selection of T cell receptor beta chains follows, all from one sample in a study of human T cells and chemical hapten exposure. TCRdb redid the calling of the RACE reads with MiXCR, one entry per CDR3 protein. The sample records 350,000 to 400,000 distinct CDR3 sequences, 5.1% being singletons. The material sequenced was whole blood, taken in connection with sensitization to the hapten diphenylcyclopropenone (DPC). The source is a woman aged 50 to 60 with alopecia areata. Some clones in this sample may be carry-over from other donors' samples. Both conserved end residues are part of each CDR3. D genes are given only for firm matches. Clone size is stated in some rows and not others, as once, few, many or a class when expanded.

j_call | v_call | clone_size | d_call | cdr3_nt | cdr3_aa
TRBJ2-7 | TRBV12-5 | many | NA | TGTGCTAGTGGTTTGAGTTGCGAGCAGTACTTC | CASGLSCEQYF
TRBJ1-5 | TRBV6-5 | many | TRBD1 | TGTGCCAGCAGCAGGGGGAAGGATCAGCCCCAGCATTTT | CASSRGKDQPQHF
TRBJ1-1 | TRBV18 | many | TRBD1 | TGTGCCAGCTCACTCCGACAGGGCGGGGTTATGAACACTGAAGCTTTCTTT | CASSLRQGGVMNTEAFF
TRBJ2-3 | TRBV11-2 | few | NA | TGTGCCAGCAGCGAGGGGCAGGCGGGATTTAGCACAGATACGCAGTATTTT | CASSEGQAGFSTDTQYF
TRBJ1-5 | TRBV29-1 | NA | TRBD1 | TGCAGCGTCAGGACAGGGGGCGGTCAGCCCCAGCATTTT | CSVRTGGGQPQHF
TRBJ2-3 | TRBV7-6 | many | NA | TGTGCCAGCAGCGCCTCCTTCTCCCGCGGCACAGATACGCAGTATTTT | CASSASFSRGTDTQYF
TRBJ1-2 | TRBV6-5 | NA | TRBD1 | TGTGCCAGCAGTCCCCCCGGGACAGGGGTCGGCTACACCTTC | CASSPPGTGVGYTF
TRBJ2-5 | TRBV29-1 | NA | NA | TGCAGCGTTGCTGCCGGGGAGACCCAGTACTTC | CSVAAGETQYF
TRBJ2-1 | TRBV6-5 | many | TRBD2 | TGTGCCAGCAGTTCCCTGGGGGGGAGCTCCTACAATGAGCAGTTCTTC | CASSSLGGSSYNEQFF
TRBJ1-5 | TRBV28 | many | NA | TGTGCCAGCAGACAGGGAAGTCAGCCCCAGCATTTT | CASRQGSQPQHF
TRBJ2-3 | TRBV29-1 | few | NA | TGCAGCGTTCTCCCTCCGAAGGGGCTCACAGATACGCAGTATTTT | CSVLPPKGLTDTQYF
TRBJ2-2 | TRBV24-1 | few | TRBD2 | TGTGCCACCAGTGATTTGCGGGGGGAAACCGGGGAGCTGTTTTTT | CATSDLRGETGELFF
TRBJ1-3 | TRBV20-1 | NA | NA | TGCAGTGCTAGAGATCTAGGGGGCTCTGGAAACACCATATATTTT | CSARDLGGSGNTIYF
TRBJ1-6 | TRBV20-1 | NA | NA | TGCAGTGCTCTGTCCCCAGGGTGGAATTCACCCCTCCACTTT | CSALSPGWNSPLHF
TRBJ1-5 | TRBV5-5 | NA | NA | TGTGCCAGCAGCGTACAGGAAAATCAGCCCCAGCATTTT | CASSVQENQPQHF
TRBJ2-1 | TRBV10-2 | many | NA | TGCGCCAGCAGTCCAGAGAATGAGCAGTTCTTC | CASSPENEQFF
TRBJ2-1 | TRBV12-3/TRBV12-4 | many | TRBD2 | TGTGCCACCGGACTAGCGGGAAGGGATGAGCAGTTCTTC | CATGLAGRDEQFF
TRBJ1-5 | TRBV12-3/TRBV12-4 | many | TRBD1 | TGTGCCAGCAGTTTCGCCGGACAGGCCCATCAGCCCCAGCATTTT | CASSFAGQAHQPQHF
TRBJ2-4 | TRBV2 | many | NA | TGTGCCAGCAGTTTGACGGCCGAAAACATTCAGTACTTC | CASSLTAENIQYF
TRBJ2-7 | TRBV21-1 | few | NA | TGTGCCAGCAGCATCCGGGACTGCGTCTACGAGCAGTACTTC | CASSIRDCVYEQYF
TRBJ1-4 | TRBV7-9 | many | TRBD1 | TGTGCCAGCAGCTACGGGACAGGGGCCCCTAATGAAAAACTGTTTTTT | CASSYGTGAPNEKLFF
TRBJ2-3 | TRBV4-3 | many | TRBD2 | TGCGCCAGCAGCCAAGGGACTAGTCCAACAGATACGCAGTATTTT | CASSQGTSPTDTQYF
TRBJ2-3 | TRBV7-9 | many | NA | TGTGCCAGCAGCTTACACGAACTTACGCAGTATTTT | CASSLHELTQYF
TRBJ1-2 | TRBV29-1 | few | NA | TGCAGCGTTGCCCCAGGACAGTCGTCGGACTATGGCTACACCTTC | CSVAPGQSSDYGYTF
TRBJ2-1 | TRBV7-9 | NA | TRBD1 | TGTGCCAGCAGCTTACCGGGACAGGGGGTAAAGGAGCAGTTCTTC | CASSLPGQGVKEQFF
TRBJ2-3 | TRBV20-1 | NA | TRBD2 | TGCAGCCAGCGGGGGGCCCGCACAGATACGCAGTATTTT | CSQRGARTDTQYF
TRBJ1-1 | TRBV28 | NA | NA | TGTGCCAGCAGTGTCGTCGCCCAGGGGCCCGGGGACACTGAAGCTTTCTTT | CASSVVAQGPGDTEAFF
TRBJ2-2 | TRBV6-1 | many | NA | TGTGCCAGTGAAGCCGGGGGCGGGAGAAGTCGGTGGCCCGGGGAGCTGTTTTTT | CASEAGGGRSRWPGELFF
TRBJ2-7 | TRBV28 | many | NA | TGTGCCAGCAGTTGGATAGGGAGCGGCACCTTCTCCGAGCAGTACTTC | CASSWIGSGTFSEQYF
TRBJ2-7 | TRBV9 | few | NA | TGTGCCAGCAGCGTAGGTGCGTCATGGAGCTCCTACGAGCAGTACTTC | CASSVGASWSSYEQYF
TRBJ2-3 | TRBV7-2 | NA | TRBD2 | TGTGCCAGCAGCCAGGGGACTAGGGGCTCGTGGGATACGCAGTATTTT | CASSQGTRGSWDTQYF
TRBJ2-3 | TRBV20-1 | many | NA | TGCAGTGCCCTAGGTCGTAGAAGGGCAGATACGCAGTATTTT | CSALGRRRADTQYF
TRBJ2-1 | TRBV3-1 | many | TRBD2 | TGTGCCAGCAGCGGGAAAGGACTAGCTTACAATGAGCAGTTCTTC | CASSGKGLAYNEQFF
TRBJ2-1 | TRBV29-1 | NA | NA | TGCAGCGCTTTGATTGGGAATGAGCAGTTCTTC | CSALIGNEQFF
TRBJ1-2 | TRBV6-5 | NA | NA | TGTGCCAGCAGTGCCGGGCCAGGCTATGGCTACACCTTC | CASSAGPGYGYTF
TRBJ2-7 | TRBV6-2/TRBV6-3 | NA | NA | TGTGCCAGCAGATCGACAGGCGCCCTTTCCTACGAGCAGTACTTC | CASRSTGALSYEQYF
TRBJ1-3 | TRBV3-1 | few | TRBD1 | TGTGCCAGCAGCCCGACAGGGCTCGCAAACACCATATATTTT | CASSPTGLANTIYF
TRBJ2-3 | TRBV11-2 | many | NA | TGTGCCAGCACCCCCCTCACAGATACGCAGTATTTT | CASTPLTDTQYF
TRBJ2-5 | TRBV7-9 | few | NA | TGTGCCAGCAGCTCTAGGGGGTACCAAGAGACCCAGTACTTC | CASSSRGYQETQYF
TRBJ2-2 | TRBV9 | many | NA | TGTGCCAGCAGCGGTTCCACCGGGGAGCTGTTTTTT | CASSGSTGELFF
TRBJ2-3 | TRBV5-1 | NA | TRBD1 | TGCGCCAGCAGCTTGGGGTCAGGGGGCGCGATAGATACGCAGTATTTT | CASSLGSGGAIDTQYF
TRBJ2-3 | TRBV7-2 | few | TRBD2 | TGTGCCAGCAGCTCCAGACTAGCGGGGGGGCTAGATACGCAGTATTTT | CASSSRLAGGLDTQYF
TRBJ1-3 | TRBV4-3 | NA | NA | TGCGCCAGCAGCCAAGATACATCGTCCGGAAACACCATATATTTT | CASSQDTSSGNTIYF
TRBJ2-3 | TRBV29-1 | NA | NA | TGCAGTATCAGGGGTGGGAACACAGATACGCAGTATTTT | CSIRGGNTDTQYF
TRBJ2-3 | TRBV12-3/TRBV12-4 | few | NA | TGTGCCAGCAGTTCACTGGACAGTAGCACAGATACGCAGTATTTT | CASSSLDSSTDTQYF
TRBJ2-3 | TRBV12-3/TRBV12-4 | many | TRBD2 | TGTGCCAGCAGTTTAGGGGCGGGAGCGGCAGATACGCAGTATTTT | CASSLGAGAADTQYF
TRBJ2-3 | TRBV20-1 | many | TRBD2 | TGCAGTGCTCTGCCCTTGGCGGGGGGAGGCACAGATACGCAGTATTTT | CSALPLAGGGTDTQYF
TRBJ2-7 | TRBV25-1 | NA | NA | TGTGCCAGCAGTGCCGCACCGGTACACGAGCAGTACTTC | CASSAAPVHEQYF
TRBJ2-1 | TRBV6-1 | few | TRBD2 | TGTGCCAGCTTTTCGGGGGGGTACAATGAGCAGTTCTTC | CASFSGGYNEQFF
TRBJ2-1 | TRBV7-9 | many | NA | TGTGCCAGCAGCTCAGTGGGATCCACCGGGGAGCAGTTCTTC | CASSSVGSTGEQFF
TRBJ1-3 | TRBV9 | NA | NA | TGTGCCAGCAGCGTAAACCCAGCACAGCTCTCTGGAAACACCATATATTTT | CASSVNPAQLSGNTIYF
TRBJ2-1 | TRBV20-1 | many | TRBD2 | TGCAGTGCTGTCGGACTAGCGGGTACGAATGAGCAGTTCTTC | CSAVGLAGTNEQFF